This passage covers 9 T cell receptor beta chains from one sample sequenced in a study of radiation and T cells in renal cell carcinoma. The repertoire was sequenced with immunoSEQ multiplex PCR; TCRdb's copy has only in-frame clones and lacks some. The sample has roughly 100,000 clones; 70% to 85% are singletons. Time point defined: blood 4 weeks post-SBRT, at nephrectomy. Treatment noted: 15 Gy SBRT to primary tumor, nephrectomy 4 weeks later. This sample comprised blood, obtained from a patient whose treatment included radiotherapy and nephrectomy. These receptors originate from a man in his sixties with renal cell carcinoma.

This chain connects TRBV19 to TRBJ1-5, with 7 bases lining up with TRBD1. Germline lookup yields CDR1 LNHDA and CDR2 SQIVND (reference sequence). V shed 3 bases and J 5 bases; nucleotides not matched to a gene: 4. The CDR3 totals 14 residues. The CDR3 protein is CASSMNQGDQPQHF. The CDR3 DNA sequence: TGTGCCAGTAGTATGAACCAGGGGGATCAGCCCCAGCATTTT.

The chain uses TRBV18 and TRBJ2-1, with TRBD2 matching over 7 bases. V shed 1 base and J 5 bases; nucleotides not matched to a gene: 5. The CDR3 is 15 amino acids. CDR1 is KGHSH, CDR2 LQKENI, per germline. The CDR3 DNA follows: TGTGCCAGCTCACCACTTCCTAGCGGAAACAATGAGCAGTTCTTC. Protein product: CASSPLPSGNNEQFF.

This rearrangement joins TRBV5-6 to TRBJ2-3; 8 positions match TRBD2. Trimming cost V 1 base and J 2 bases; bases outside gene matches: 6. Germline CDR1 and CDR2: SGHDT and YYEEEE. This CDR3 is built from 16 residues. CDR3 DNA sequence: TGTGCCAGCAGCTTGAGGGCTAGCGGGTACACAGATACGCAGTATTTT. Translation gives CASSLRASGYTDTQYF.

Concerning this clone: One junction end does not reproduce the germline sequence, and a read error may be involved. J is TRBJ1-2 and V is TRBV6-5; a possible D gene is TRBD1 (5 bases). Germline CDR1 is MNHEY and CDR2 is SVGAGI. This CDR3 has 11 amino acids. CDR3: CASSYFGGIFF. The CDR3 DNA reads TGTGCCAGCAGTTATTTTGGGGGGATCTTCTTC.

The chain recombines TRBV10-3 with TRBJ2-2; the D is unclear. V gave up 3 bases and J gave up 6 bases, with 8 bases separating them. CDR3 length: 13 amino acids. The germline gives CDR1 ENHRY, CDR2 SYGVKD. The chain's CDR3 is CAISERAAGELFF. The CDR3 coding sequence is TGTGCCATCAGTGAACGCGCAGCCGGGGAGCTGTTTTTT.

With regard to this clone: Mismatch with germline at one junction end may stem from a read error. The V and J genes are TRBV2 and TRBJ1-2, with D tentatively TRBD1 (6 bases). Germline lookup yields CDR1 SNHLY and CDR2 FYNNEI. CDR3 length: 13 residues. CDR3 loop: CASGDGGPDGYTF. CDR3 DNA: TGTGCCAGCGGTGATGGGGGGCCTGATGGCTACACCTTC. Drawing the rest from reference TRBV2 and TRBJ1-2, the complete variable domain is EPEVTQTPSHQVTQMGQEVILRCVPISNHLYFYWYRQILGQKVEFLVSFYNNEISEKSEIFDDQFSVERPDGSNFTLKIRSTKLEDSAMYFCASGDGGPDGYTFGSGTRLTVV.

The genes are TRBV7-3 and TRBJ2-1, with TRBD2 matching over 11 bases. The germline gives CDR1 SGHTA, CDR2 FQGTGA. This CDR3 is 15 amino acids long. The junction had 2 bases not matched to a gene; V was cut back by 5 bases and J by 2 bases. The CDR3 nucleotides read TGTGCCAGCAGCAAGGGACTAGCGGCCTACAATGAGCAGTTCTTC. As protein: CASSKGLAAYNEQFF. The complete variable domain, with remaining parts taken from reference TRBV7-3 and TRBJ2-1, reads GAGVSQTPSNKVTEKGKYVELRCDPISGHTALYWYRQSLGQGPEFLIYFQGTGAADDSGLPNDRFFAVRPEGSVSTLKIQRTERGDSAVYLCASSKGLAAYNEQFFGPGTRLTVL.

The chain is built from TRBV6-1 and TRBJ2-1; 10 positions match TRBD2. CDR1 and CDR2 from the germline V gene are MNHNS and SASEGT. The CDR3 sequence is 15 residues long. J lost 8 bases, V lost 5 bases, and 9 bases had no gene match. CDR3 sequence (DNA): TGTGCCAGCAGTACAACTAGCGGGGCCTGGGATGAGCAGTTCTTC. Amino acids: CASSTTSGAWDEQFF.

V gene TRBV10-3 combines with J gene TRBJ2-3; 7 bases are shared with TRBD2. This CDR3 spans 14 amino acids. In germline, CDR1 is ENHRY, CDR2 SYGVKD. Germline trimming cut 8 bases from V and 4 bases from J; bases unmatched to any gene: 9. CDR3 protein: CAIGGEAAADTQYF. The DNA of the CDR3 is TGTGCCATCGGGGGGGAGGCGGCGGCAGATACGCAGTATTTT.